These 9 T cell receptor beta chains came from one sample sequenced in a study of cytomegalovirus exposure and HLA in healthy donors. The study ran its PCR with 60 Vbeta and 13 Jbeta primers. Assay: immunoSEQ multiplex PCR; the TCRdb copy retains only in-frame clones and omits some. This sample yields tens of thousands of clones, of which around 84% are seen a single time; about 3.3% belongs to the top ten. Input material: PBMCs. These receptors were taken from a woman in her 40s in good health and CMV-seronegative.

This clone was seen only once. V and J are TRBV4-2 and TRBJ2-3, with TRBD1 as a possible D gene (5 bases). There are 14 residues in the CDR3. V gave up 0 bases and J gave up 3 bases, with 7 bases separating them. Looked up from germline, CDR1 is LGHNA and CDR2 is YNFKEQ. The CDR3: CASSQDAGTDTQYF. For the CDR3, the DNA is TGTGCCAGCAGCCAAGATGCAGGGACAGATACGCAGTATTTT.

The rearrangement joins TRBV7-8 to TRBJ2-5; 11 bases fit TRBD1. This CDR3 is 15 amino acids long. Germline V lookup: CDR1 SGHVS, CDR2 FQNEAQ. V shed 3 bases, J shed 11 bases, and the junction held 11 bases outside the gene matches. The chain's CDR3 is CASSFPGQGEFEQYF. CDR3 nucleotide sequence: TGTGCCAGCAGCTTCCCGGGACAGGGGGAATTTGAGCAGTACTTC.

This clone came up a few times. V is TRBV5-1 and J is TRBJ1-1; D is unresolved. CDR3 length equals 15 residues. Germline-derived CDR1 and CDR2 are SGHRS and YFSETQ. The germline V and J ends were trimmed by 0 bases and 1 base, with 10 bases remaining between them. The CDR3 nucleotides read TGCGCCAGCAGCTTGGGCGCACTCGGGAACACTGAAGCTTTCTTT. Encoded protein: CASSLGALGNTEAFF.

This clone was detected only a few times. The gene calls are TRBV6-5 and TRBJ1-5; 9 bases are shared with TRBD1. This CDR3 is built from 14 residues. After removal of 5 bases from V and 7 bases from J, the junction contained 6 bases not matched to a gene. Germline CDR1 and CDR2: MNHEY and SVGAGI. This CDR3 reads CASSRGTGSQPQHF. CDR3 nucleotide sequence: TGTGCCAGCAGTCGGGGGACAGGGAGCCAGCCCCAGCATTTT.

The V call is TRBV13, the J call TRBJ2-1; D possibly corresponds to TRBD2 (6 bases). The CDR3 is 19 amino acids. V lost 1 base to trimming and J lost 4 bases, with 23 bases between them. Looked up from germline, CDR1 is PRHDT and CDR2 is FYEKMQ (reference sequence). Here the CDR3 reads CASSLEGMGSGPTYNEQFF. CDR3 nucleotides: TGTGCCAGCAGCTTAGAAGGGATGGGTAGCGGCCCGACGTACAATGAGCAGTTCTTC.

The rearrangement uses TRBV5-4 and TRBJ2-7; weak D call: TRBD2 (5 bases). V was cut by 5 bases and J by 3 bases, with 12 bases left in between. This CDR3 comprises 13 residues. Per the germline V gene, CDR1 is SGHNT and CDR2 is YYREEE (reference sequence). The CDR3: CASSPGDYYEQYF. DNA of the CDR3: TGTGCCAGCAGTCCTGGAGACTACTACGAGCAGTACTTC.

The chain links TRBV19 to TRBJ1-5, with 7 nucleotides matching TRBD1. CDR3 length equals 15 residues. With 6 bases clipped from V and 6 bases from J, the junction kept 11 bases outside the gene matches. The germline V gene has CDR1 LNHDA and CDR2 SQIVND (reference sequence). The CDR3 is CASRPSRDRIQPQHF. In DNA, the CDR3 is TGTGCCAGTAGACCCTCCCGGGACAGAATTCAGCCCCAGCATTTT. Variable domain in full (rest from reference TRBV19 and TRBJ1-5): DGGITQSPKYLFRKEGQNVTLSCEQNLNHDAMYWYRQDPGQGLRLIYYSQIVNDFQKGDIAEGYSVSREKKESFPLTVTSAQKNPTAFYLCASRPSRDRIQPQHFGDGTRLSIL.

The CDR3 reads CASSATGGKRRNQPQHF. In DNA, the CDR3 is TGTGCCAGCTCAGCGACAGGGGGCAAAAGACGGAATCAGCCCCAGCATTTT. The chain couples TRBV18 to TRBJ1-5; 10 bases are a match to TRBD1. Germline V gene lookup returns CDR1 KGHSH and CDR2 LQKENI. The V gene end was trimmed by 5 bases and the J gene end by 4 bases; junction bases not matched to a gene: 11. The CDR3 sequence is 17 residues long. The complete variable domain, with remaining parts taken from reference TRBV18 and TRBJ1-5, reads NAGVMQNPRHLVRRRGQEARLRCSPMKGHSHVYWYRQLPEEGLKFMVYLQKENIIDESGMPKERFSAEFPKEGPSILRIQQVVRGDSAAYFCASSATGGKRRNQPQHFGDGTRLSIL.

This clone was observed a handful of times. The chain combines TRBV11-1 with TRBJ1-4; 8 nucleotides line up with TRBD1. CDR1 and CDR2 from the germline V gene are SGHAT and FQDESV (reference sequence). The CDR3 is 15 amino acids. J was trimmed by 5 bases and V by 3 bases; bases with no gene match: 5. The chain's CDR3 is CASSFGQGGNEKLFF. DNA for the CDR3: TGTGCCAGCAGCTTCGGACAGGGAGGAAATGAAAAACTGTTTTTT.